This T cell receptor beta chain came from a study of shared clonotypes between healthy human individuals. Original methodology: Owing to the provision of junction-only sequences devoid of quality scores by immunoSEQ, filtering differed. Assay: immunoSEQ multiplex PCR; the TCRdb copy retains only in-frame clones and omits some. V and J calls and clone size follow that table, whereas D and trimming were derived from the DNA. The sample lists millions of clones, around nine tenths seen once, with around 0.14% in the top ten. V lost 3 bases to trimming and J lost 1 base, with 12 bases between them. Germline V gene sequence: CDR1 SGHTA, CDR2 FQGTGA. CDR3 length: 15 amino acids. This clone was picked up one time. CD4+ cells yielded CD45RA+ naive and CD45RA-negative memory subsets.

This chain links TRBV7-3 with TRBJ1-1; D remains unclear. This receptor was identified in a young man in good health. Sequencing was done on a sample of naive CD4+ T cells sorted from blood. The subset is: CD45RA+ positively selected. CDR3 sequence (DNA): TGTGCCAGCAGCTTCATCGTCCCCCGGAACACTGAAGCTTTCTTT. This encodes CASSFIVPRNTEAFF.